The 5 T cell receptor beta chains below all came from one sample that was sequenced in a study of chemoradiotherapy in HPV16-positive cancers. Repertoires were generated with immunoSEQ multiplex PCR, while TCRdb's copy carries only in-frame clones and drops some. The sample has roughly 8,400 clones, about 71% seen once. This specimen was acquired from a patient who underwent chemoradiotherapy. The receptor source for this set is a human donor with HPV-associated anogenital cancer.

This clone was detected only once. The chain combines TRBV18 with TRBJ1-2; TRBD1 agrees at 9 bases. Trimming at V came to 0 bases and at J to 0 bases, leaving 8 bases not matched to a gene. The length of the CDR3 is 18 residues. Germline V lookup: CDR1 KGHSH, CDR2 LQKENI. CDR3 bases: TGTGCCAGCTCACCACCCAGGACAGGGGTGAGACCTAACTATGGCTACACCTTC. Amino acids: CASSPPRTGVRPNYGYTF.

The chain recombines TRBV7-9 with TRBJ2-1; 12 nucleotides agree with TRBD2. The length of the CDR3 is 17 residues. With V trimmed by 3 bases and J by 0 bases, 3 bases remained unmatched. Per germline, CDR1 SEHNR and CDR2 FQNEAQ (reference sequence). The DNA of the CDR3 is TGTGCCAGCAGCTTGACTAGCGGGGGTCTCTCCTACAATGAGCAGTTCTTC. Translating gives CASSLTSGGLSYNEQFF.

In its sample, this clone was seen once. This chain joins TRBV4-3 and TRBJ1-1; 9 nucleotides line up with TRBD1. Germline CDR1 reads LGHNA; CDR2 reads YSLEER. CDR3 length equals 17 residues. V was clipped by 0 bases and J by 0 bases; unmatched bases: 5. CDR3 protein: CASSQDWHRGLNTEAFF. In DNA, the CDR3 is TGCGCCAGCAGCCAAGATTGGCACAGGGGGCTGAACACTGAAGCTTTCTTT.

The chain uses TRBV9 and TRBJ2-1; 8 bases are shared with TRBD2. The J segment lost 4 bases and the V segment lost 3 bases, leaving 12 bases of the junction unmatched. The CDR3 is 17 residues long. The germline CDR1 and CDR2 sequences are SGDLS and YYNGEE. This chain's CDR3 is CASSARSRAGGYNEQFF. In DNA, the CDR3 is TGTGCCAGCAGCGCTCGTAGTAGGGCGGGGGGATACAATGAGCAGTTCTTC.

This clone was observed a few times. The chain couples TRBV10-3 to TRBJ1-5, with D tentatively TRBD1 (6 bases). Germline V CDR1 and CDR2: ENHRY, SYGVKD. V lost 4 bases, J lost 4 bases, and 35 bases lay in between. CDR3 length: 22 amino acids. The CDR3, as DNA: TGTGCCATCAGTGCCGAGCCGGCAGGGGTACGTAGGAGGTGGCGGGGGAATCAGCCCCAGCATTTT. Translation gives CAISAEPAGVRRRWRGNQPQHF.